What follows is one T cell receptor beta chain and its context. This clonotype was picked up many times. No antigen is known for it. Base-call qualities are not available, and no considerably larger clone is one nucleotide away. Counted from cysteine to phenylalanine, this CDR3 has 17 amino acids. Only the CDR3 part of the read is kept: 51 bases, read in frame from the first base. V gives up 5 bases and J gives up 2 bases, and the segment between their germline ends measures 18 bases. This specimen comes from a study of T-cell reconstitution after alpha-beta-depleted transplantation in children (dated by TCRdb to about 2016). Describing the broader study: T-cell immune reconstitution after TCRalphabeta/CD19-depleted allogeneic hematopoietic cell transplantation in children was quantitatively tracked in the study by means of TCR repertoire profiling.

Libraries came from PCR. The reads were generated on an Illumina HiSeq 2500. To normalize quantification of the TCRbeta repertoire, the TCR libraries were built with molecular barcoding that relied on unique molecular identifiers. TCRdb's own reprocessing of the public reads used fastp at Q25 and MiXCR and kept productive beta chains. Entries are consolidated by CDR3 protein sequence, retaining the most common genes and DNA. The sample profile shows 440,000 or so distinct CDR3 sequences; roughly two fifths of them were found once. The ten most abundant clones make up around a quarter of the sample. Overall study results and their limits: The high TCRbeta diversity at day 60 in some patients was ascribed to recipient T cells and intrathymic progenitors that had survived conditioning. About two months after transplant, the apparently early recovery of alphabetaT-cell counts reportedly depended on just several hundred clones that had expanded rapidly and came from non-depleted graft cells. Over subsequent months, a decline in hyperexpanded clone frequencies was noted, and after one year, T-cell counts and TCRbeta diversity were mostly ascribed to newly produced T cells.

According to the study, the label for this sample's treatment or condition signals: allogeneic hematopoietic cell transplantation with graft depleted of TCRalphabeta T cells and CD19 B cells. The children who served as transplant recipients had been given grafts of TCRalphabeta/CD19-depleted allogeneic hematopoietic cells. The clonotype was recovered from a girl aged 2 to 10 with aplastic anemia, due to receive a stem cell transplant. The sample was PBMCs, taken before TCRalphabeta/CD19-depleted stem cell transplant. The chain was built from TRBV12-3 or TRBV12-4 and TRBJ2-2; the D segment might be TRBD1 or TRBD2, since each matches 6 bases. CDR3 sequence: CASSPRGGRRNTGELFF. The sequenced DNA is TGTGCCAGCAGTCCACGAGGGGGGAGAAGAAACACCGGGGAGCTGTTTTTT.